This T cell receptor (beta chain) comes out of a study of T cell responses to AZD1222 COVID-19 vaccine. Sequenced by immunoSEQ multiplex PCR; TCRdb stores in-frame clones only, minus some. Of 150,000 to 200,000 clones listed, about 89% are singletons. V was shortened by 4 bases and J by 4 bases, with 18 bases between the two germline ends. Germline CDR1 and CDR2: LGHNA and YNFKEQ. This CDR3 is 16 amino acids long. Source: peripheral blood, taken 28 days after the second AZD1222 dose. This clonotype was sampled from an adult who received the AZD1222 COVID-19 vaccine. The V call is TRBV4-2, the J call TRBJ2-3; D possibly matches TRBD1 or TRBD2 (6 bases each). This CDR3 reads CASSLVGGSGSDTQYF. As DNA, the CDR3 is TGTGCCAGCAGCCTCGTAGGGGGGAGCGGATCAGATACGCAGTATTTT.